The clone carrying this TCR beta chain was counted only a few times. Its antigen is currently unknown. The DNA ends 3 residues before the CDR3 does, and the rest of the CDR3 is filled in from the germline J gene. Clones were sequenced by immunoSEQ multiplex PCR, and TCRdb holds only the in-frame ones, with some missing. The sample has around 28,000 clones, none seen only once. This sample is drawn from a study of T cell clonality in common variable immunodeficiency. Study-wide points: Common variable immunodeficiency TCR beta sequences reportedly had fewer deletions and N-nucleotide insertions.

Germline CDR1 and CDR2: GTSNPN and SVGIG (reference sequence). The CDR3 has 11 residues. Trimming removed 8 bases from V and 6 bases from J, with 12 bases in between. Patients and controls were mostly of Caucasian heritage. Heparinized whole blood, about 4.5 to 9 ml, came from each donor. The chain has TRBV30 and TRBJ2-3; D unresolved. The sample was peripheral blood mononuclear cells. This clonotype was sampled from a human donor with common variable immunodeficiency. The sequenced CDR3 bases are TGTGCCGGCTCATTCCCGGATACG. Translating gives CAGSFPDT. The CDR3 as a whole reads CAGSFPDTQYF.